This TCR beta chain was identified in a study of Ad26.COV2.S vaccination and SARS-CoV-2 variants (dated by TCRdb to the early 2020s). Concerning the study at large: Sequencing of the TCRbeta repertoire served to evaluate the specificity and breadth of SARS-CoV-2-reactive T cell receptors following Ad26.COV2.S vaccination. The TCR-sequenced set comprised about 32 samples: approximately 19 Ad26.COV2.S vaccine recipients, 5 placebo recipients and 8 SARS-CoV-2 convalescent individuals. Paper-wide results and their limitations: The authors noted that total T cell responses may have been underestimated by the TCR breadth and depth analyses. Comparable non-spike TCR breadth was observed between vaccine and placebo recipients, consistent with only spike being contained in the vaccine. After vaccination, spike-specific CD8+ and CD4+ T cell responses were reported to show substantial breadth. Compared with placebo recipients, Ad26.COV2.S recipients showed higher spike-specific TCR breadth (P = 0.0014).

Details on this clone: The target of this receptor is not known. One base away there is no much larger clone; base qualities are not given.

The immunoSEQ Assay was used to sequence TCRbeta CDR3 regions. After extraction, genomic DNA underwent amplification by bias-controlled multiplex PCR, followed by high-throughput sequencing. In the authors' own workflow: To quantify the absolute abundance of every unique TCRbeta CDR3 region, sequences were collapsed and filtered. T cell fraction was estimated by normalizing TCRbeta template counts to usable DNA, which was measured by amplifying reference genes present in all nucleated cells. Repertoire TCRs were annotated as SARS-CoV-2-specific when V gene, CDR3 amino acid sequence and J gene were exactly matched to a known reactive TCR set. MIRA supplied the reference SARS-CoV-2 TCR set, which was filtered for enrichment in COVID-19-positive ImmuneCODE repertoires so that public or cross-reactive TCRs were removed. Drawing on the MIRA antigens, annotated TCRs were analysed further at the level of specific ORF or position within ORF. Breadth was defined as the number of annotated unique rearrangements divided by the total number of unique productive rearrangements, and depth was defined as the summed frequency of the annotated unique rearrangements. Two-sided Wilcoxon rank-sum tests were applied when comparing TCR breadth between groups. TCRdb provides this immuneACCESS table in a form limited to in-frame rearrangements. Some clones are lacking; in checked studies, under half of them reflect an unresolved V gene, and why the rest are absent is not known. V and J calls and clone size are those listed in that table; D and trimming were worked out from the DNA. The sample table shows approximately 90,000 clones, and 82% are seen once. About 15% of the sample lies in the top ten.

The germline V gene encodes CDR1 SEHNR and CDR2 FQNEAQ (reference sequence). There are 15 amino acids in the CDR3, from cysteine to phenylalanine inclusive. The sequence is cut down to CDR3 DNA, 45 bases in frame from base 1. Germline trimming amounts to 5 bases on V and 1 base on J, with 7 as the count of junction bases outside the gene matches. Interpreted using the paper, the time point label stands for: individuals recovered from natural SARS-CoV-2 infection. The sequenced sample was peripheral blood, obtained after recovery from COVID-19. The V and J genes are TRBV7-9 and TRBJ2-7; 8 middle bases align to TRBD1. This TCR derives from a human donor who had recovered from COVID-19. The DNA sequence reads TGTGCCAGCAGCCCTGGGACAGGCTTTTCCTACGAGCAGTACTTC. This translates into CASSPGTGFSYEQYF.